The 8 T cell receptor beta chains reported below all come from one sample, sequenced in a study of OX40 agonist ivuxolimab in advanced cancers. TCRdb's table, derived via immunoSEQ multiplex PCR, lists solely in-frame clones and lacks some. Among 53,000 or so clones listed, more than 75% were seen once. This specimen was CD4+ or CD8+ T cells sorted from blood, taken in a trial of the OX40 agonist ivuxolimab. The origin of the receptors is an adult with an advanced solid tumor such as melanoma, head and neck, liver or kidney cancer.

The rearrangement joins TRBV13 to TRBJ1-1; D unclear. V was shortened by 5 bases and J by 0 bases, with 7 bases between the two germline ends. CDR1 PRHDT and CDR2 FYEKMQ come from the germline V gene (reference sequence). This CDR3 contains 13 residues. The CDR3 is CASSIRVNTEAFF. In DNA form, the CDR3 reads TGTGCCAGCAGCATTAGGGTGAACACTGAAGCTTTCTTT.

The chain links TRBV19 to TRBJ2-7; 10 nucleotides align to TRBD1. The CDR3 totals 15 residues. Germline lookup yields CDR1 LNHDA and CDR2 SQIVND (reference sequence). With 3 bases clipped from V and 7 bases from J, the junction kept 9 bases outside the gene matches. Here the CDR3 DNA reads TGTGCCAGTAGTATGGGACAGGGGAAAGGTCTGGAGCAGTACTTC. It encodes CASSMGQGKGLEQYF.

This chain uses TRBV18 with TRBJ2-1; 9 bases match TRBD2. Germline assignment: CDR1 KGHSH and CDR2 LQKENI. Trimming cost V 4 bases and J 3 bases; bases outside gene matches: 4. This CDR3 spans 15 amino acids. CDR3 region: CASSQLLAGYNEQFF. CDR3 nucleotide sequence: TGTGCCAGCTCACAACTACTAGCGGGCTACAATGAGCAGTTCTTC.

The rearrangement links TRBV13 to TRBJ2-7; D perhaps matches TRBD1 (6 bases). V gave up 5 bases and J gave up 2 bases, with 13 bases separating them. This CDR3 contains 14 residues. Germline lookup yields CDR1 PRHDT and CDR2 FYEKMQ (reference sequence). The chain's CDR3 is CASSLWGRTYEQYF. DNA for the CDR3: TGTGCCAGCAGCCTCTGGGGGCGAACCTACGAGCAGTACTTC.

The genes are TRBV5-1 and TRBJ2-7, with TRBD1 matching 7 bases. The J segment lost 2 bases and the V segment lost 3 bases, leaving 8 bases of the junction unmatched. Germline V gene data show CDR1 as SGHRS and CDR2 as YFSETQ. This CDR3 contains 15 residues. DNA of the CDR3: TGCGCCAGCAGCTATGGGACAGCAAGGACCTACGAGCAGTACTTC. It yields the protein CASSYGTARTYEQYF.

The chain couples TRBV6-6 to TRBJ1-2; tentative D call: TRBD1 (6 bases). V was pared by 2 bases and J by 3 bases, with 10 bases between. The CDR3 is 14 residues long. Germline V lookup: CDR1 MNHNY, CDR2 SVGAGI (reference sequence). DNA for the CDR3: TGTGCCAGCAGTTACGGGGGGGCACACTATGGCTACACCTTC. It is translated as CASSYGGAHYGYTF.

This chain connects TRBV19 to TRBJ1-2; D unclear. Per germline, CDR1 LNHDA and CDR2 SQIVND (reference sequence). V was clipped by 7 bases and J by 0 bases, with 12 bases between them. The CDR3 runs 14 residues. CDR3 sequence reads: CASKGRNTNYGYTF. The CDR3 coding sequence is TGTGCCAGTAAAGGTAGAAATACTAACTATGGCTACACCTTC.

The V call is TRBV6-5, the J call TRBJ2-5, with a weak D call TRBD1 (6 bases). The end of the DNA aligns better with TRBJ2-7, so the J call may be wrong. Per germline, CDR1 MNHEY and CDR2 SVGAGI. This CDR3 spans 15 amino acids. CDR3 residues: CASSYSNRVSYEQYF. CDR3 bases: TGTGCCAGCAGTTACTCAAACAGGGTGTCCTACGAGCAGTACTTC.